Here is one TCR beta chain with its context. No cognate antigen has been identified for it. No base qualities exist here, and no much larger clone lies one base off it. This specimen comes from a study of identical twins (dated by TCRdb to the mid-2010s). In terms of the full investigation: The study deep-sequenced TCR alpha and beta repertoires from monozygotic twins, unrelated adults of various ages and cord blood to test whether fetal clonotypes persist. To rule out contamination, replicate twin experiments were performed at different times with different library preparation protocols. Results the study describes overall, beyond this receptor: Zero-insertion analyses could be partly confounded by invariant T cells such as MAIT and iNKT, although diverse VJ usage argued against such confounding for most clonotypes. Because the same donors could not be followed over many years, conclusions were based on cross-sectional statistical analysis. The excess sharing between twins in beta out-of-frame sequences was weaker because fewer shared sequences reduced the signal-to-noise ratio. Fewer insertions were carried by abundant cord blood beta clonotypes; a weaker similar trend was observed in young adult naive repertoires, while no such trend was observed in memory repertoires. Out-of-frame TCR alpha sharing in monozygotic twins was systematically underestimated by recombination models, whereas sharing between unrelated individuals was in agreement with the recombination models. Compared with coincidental sharing between unrelated individuals, out-of-frame TCR alpha sequences shared between twins showed an excess of sequences with low generation probability.

A distance of 9 bases separates the germline ends of V and J, which lose 0 bases and 3 bases respectively. The CDR3 measures 15 amino acids from cysteine to phenylalanine. Just the 45-base CDR3 DNA is kept, in frame starting at base 1. The germline V gene specifies SGHDT as CDR1 and YYEEEE as CDR2. All donors were healthy Caucasians. Three pairs of female monozygotic twins, all aged about 18 to 30 years, were included in the twin cohort. Positive isolation kits from Invitrogen were used to isolate the CD4+ and CD8+ T cell populations. Preparation of the library involved 5' RACE. Sequencing was carried out with an Illumina HiSeq 2000. A universal primer binding site was introduced by template switching, and a unique molecular identifier was present in the final cDNA, enabling accurate counting of TCR cDNA molecules. First-strand cDNA for TCR alpha and beta chains was synthesized from specific primers in the conserved constant-segment region. To control for contamination, every cDNA library was double barcoded, receiving both a SMART-Mk sample barcode and Illumina barcodes. Two successive PCR steps introduced TruSeq adapter sequences along with Illumina sample barcodes. TCR alpha and beta cDNA libraries were sequenced on the Illumina HiSeq platform with custom primers. As for the original processing: Raw reads were processed with MiGEC to extract unique molecular identifiers, and MiXCR was used to determine CDR3 positions. Recombination models were inferred per individual with the repgenHMM and IGoR tools using an EM algorithm. Shared clonotype analysis was performed with the tcR package in R, normalizing sharing by the product of cloneset sizes. Out-of-frame nonproductive sequences were analyzed to study raw recombination free of thymic and clonal selection effects. TCRdb reworked the public reads: Q25 trimming with fastp, MiXCR clone assembly, productive beta chains retained. Here each entry gathers all rows of one CDR3 protein and keeps the most common genes and DNA. The V and J calls and clone size come from TCRdb's table, not from the authors' own analysis. The sample data list 500,000 or so distinct CDR3 sequences, and over 12% of these were observed just once. The ten largest clones take up approximately 0.52% of the sample.

These data were also filed under a second study, of yellow fever vaccine responses in identical twins. As the second study states: The authors reported that the T cell response to vaccination in identical twins appeared partly convergent and partly personalized. Focusing on identical twins, the study followed the T cell clones that responded to the vaccine, and did so with precision.

The V and J segments used are TRBV5-6 and TRBJ2-2; TRBD1 is perhaps the D gene, given 5 matching bases. The TCR originated in a woman aged 18-35 years in good health. The specimen was CD4+ T cells sorted from blood. The CDR3 loop reads CASSLARVYTGELFF. The DNA sequence reads TGTGCCAGCAGCTTGGCCAGGGTTTACACCGGGGAGCTGTTTTTT.